Listed here is a single T cell receptor (beta chain). This CDR3 is built from 11 residues. V gave up 7 bases and J gave up 11 bases, with 14 bases separating them. This specimen belongs to a study of blood T cells in healthy people across ages. Through a sample-barcoded 5' primer and a J-beta primer mix, a second PCR was run for roughly 7 to 11 cycles. A single record per CDR3 protein comes from TCRdb applying MiXCR to the 5' RACE reads. This sample has roughly 1.5 million distinct CDR3 sequences, with approximately 43% found just once. This TCR was sampled from a woman under 30 in good health. Sequencing used blood. The chain employs TRBV12-3 or TRBV12-4 and TRBJ2-5; D perhaps matches TRBD2 (5 bases). CDR3 amino acids: CASTGRGEQYF. CDR3 DNA sequence: TGTGCCAGCACCGGCCGGGGTGAGCAGTACTTC.